The 13 T cell receptor beta chains reported below all come from one sample, sequenced in a study of blood T cell repertoires in COVID-19. Some clones are missing from TCRdb's copy, which holds only in-frame ones; the method was immunoSEQ multiplex PCR. Of hundreds of thousands of clones in the sample, roughly 88% are singletons; the top ten hold about 1.5%. Sequencing used peripheral blood. The receptor source for this set is a woman between 25 and 40 years old with active or convalescent COVID-19.

This chain links TRBV7-9 with TRBJ2-6; 9 bases match TRBD1. The V gene end was trimmed by 5 bases and the J gene end by 4 bases; junction bases not matched to a gene: 15. The V gene's germline CDR1 is SEHNR and CDR2 FQNEAQ (reference sequence). This CDR3 spans 19 amino acids. Written as DNA, the CDR3 is TGTGCCAGCAGCCCAACCCCGGGACAGGGAGTGAGGGGGGCCAACGTCCTGACTTTC. It translates to CASSPTPGQGVRGANVLTF.

The chain recombines TRBV10-3 with TRBJ1-1; the D gene is possibly TRBD1 (5 bases). V was clipped by 11 bases and J by 5 bases, with 15 bases between them. The germline CDR1 and CDR2 sequences are ENHRY and SYGVKD. CDR3 length equals 12 residues. CDR3 protein: CAAGRPGTEAFF. In nucleotides, the CDR3 is TGTGCCGCGGGACGGCCTGGAACTGAAGCTTTCTTT.

The chain has TRBV5-1 and TRBJ2-3, with D unclear. Germline values: CDR1 SGHRS, CDR2 YFSETQ. V shed 5 bases and J shed 2 bases, with 6 bases lying between them. The CDR3 consists of 12 residues. CDR3 loop: CASREYTDTQYF. The CDR3 nucleotides are TGCGCCAGCAGGGAGTACACAGATACGCAGTATTTT.

The V gene is TRBV11-3, the J gene TRBJ2-1, with 11 bases fitting TRBD2. Per germline, CDR1 SGHNT and CDR2 YENEEA. The V segment lost 4 bases and the J segment 12 bases; nucleotides outside the gene matches: 14. The CDR3 runs to 16 residues. CDR3 region: CASSYGTSGGNALQFF. The CDR3 coding sequence is TGTGCCAGCAGCTATGGGACTAGCGGAGGGAATGCTCTGCAGTTCTTC.

CDR3 sequence (DNA): TGCGCCAGCAGCGCAGCTGGGGGGAAGCTAGAGACCCAGTACTTC. Translation: CASSAAGGKLETQYF. V and J are TRBV4-1 and TRBJ2-5; tentatively, D is TRBD2 (6 bases). The V and J ends lost 5 bases and 4 bases respectively, with 17 bases between them. CDR3 length equals 15 residues. Per germline, CDR1 MGHRA and CDR2 YSYEKL.

The gene calls are TRBV2 and TRBJ2-5; 8 nucleotides match TRBD2. The CDR3 is 16 residues long. Germline CDR1 SNHLY, CDR2 FYNNEI. Unmatched junction bases numbered 11, after V lost 6 bases and J lost 2 bases. The CDR3 sequence: CASSKGPGGRQETQYF. In DNA, the CDR3 is TGTGCCAGCAGCAAAGGCCCGGGGGGGCGTCAAGAGACCCAGTACTTC.

This chain uses TRBV5-1 with TRBJ1-1; TRBD1 is a possible D gene (5 bases). Trimming pared 0 bases from V and 0 bases from J, leaving 9 bases between. Germline CDR1 SGHRS, CDR2 YFSETQ. The CDR3 has 15 amino acids. Here the CDR3 reads CASSLGPGMNTEAFF. CDR3 nucleotide sequence: TGCGCCAGCAGCTTGGGTCCAGGGATGAACACTGAAGCTTTCTTT.

This sequence joins TRBV5-4 and TRBJ1-2; possible D gene TRBD1, 6 bases. CDR3 length: 14 residues. The V and J ends lost 0 bases and 3 bases respectively, with 9 bases between them. CDR1 is SGHNT and CDR2 is YYREEE in the germline V gene (reference sequence). The CDR3 bases are TGTGCCAGCAGCTTGGTAGGGGGAGACTATGGCTACACCTTC. Encoded protein: CASSLVGGDYGYTF. The full variable domain, rest sourced from reference TRBV5-4 and TRBJ1-2, is ETGVTQSPTHLIKTRGQQVTLRCSSQSGHNTVSWYQQALGQGPQFIFQYYREEENGRGNFPPRFSGLQFPNYSSELNVNALELDDSALYLCASSLVGGDYGYTFGSGTRLTVV.

The chain recombines TRBV19 with TRBJ1-1; 9 nucleotides line up with TRBD1. Germline V gene lookup returns CDR1 LNHDA and CDR2 SQIVND (reference sequence). V shed 10 bases and J 4 bases; nucleotides not matched to a gene: 13. This CDR3 region has 15 residues. CDR3 region: CAIFRRDRARTEAFF. In DNA form, the CDR3 reads TGTGCCATTTTTAGACGGGACAGGGCACGCACTGAAGCTTTCTTT.

The V call is TRBV2, the J call TRBJ2-7, with no clear D. Trimming cost V 8 bases and J 5 bases, with 16 bases left between them. From germline, CDR1 is SNHLY and CDR2 FYNNEI. The CDR3 covers 13 residues. CDR3: CASRGPPGDEQYF. CDR3 in DNA: TGTGCCAGCCGTGGACCCCCCGGAGACGAGCAGTACTTC.

V gene TRBV7-2 combines with J gene TRBJ1-2; 7 nucleotides agree with TRBD1. The CDR3 extends over 14 amino acids. V trimming: 3 bases; J trimming: 7 bases; junction bases outside the gene matches: 8. CDR1 and CDR2 (germline): SGHTA, FQGNSA. The CDR3 coding sequence is TGTGCCAGCAGCTTCACCGGGACAGATAGTGGCTACACCTTC. This sequence encodes CASSFTGTDSGYTF.

The rearrangement joins TRBV29-1 to TRBJ2-6; 7 bases fit TRBD1. CDR3 size: 17 residues. Trimming cost V 4 bases and J 0 bases; bases outside gene matches: 9. Germline CDR1 is SQVTM and CDR2 is ANQGSEA. This CDR3 reads CSVGGRDSTSGANVLTF. In DNA form, the CDR3 reads TGCAGCGTTGGAGGCCGGGACAGTACCTCTGGGGCCAACGTCCTGACTTTC.

V is TRBV5-1 and J is TRBJ1-2; D perhaps matches TRBD1 (6 bases). There are 13 residues in the CDR3. The V end was cut by 1 base, the J end by 8 bases, with 12 bases between. Germline assignment: CDR1 SGHRS and CDR2 YFSETQ. CDR3 residues: CASSLTGLGGYTF. The DNA for the CDR3 is TGCGCCAGCAGCTTGACAGGGCTGGGGGGCTACACCTTC.